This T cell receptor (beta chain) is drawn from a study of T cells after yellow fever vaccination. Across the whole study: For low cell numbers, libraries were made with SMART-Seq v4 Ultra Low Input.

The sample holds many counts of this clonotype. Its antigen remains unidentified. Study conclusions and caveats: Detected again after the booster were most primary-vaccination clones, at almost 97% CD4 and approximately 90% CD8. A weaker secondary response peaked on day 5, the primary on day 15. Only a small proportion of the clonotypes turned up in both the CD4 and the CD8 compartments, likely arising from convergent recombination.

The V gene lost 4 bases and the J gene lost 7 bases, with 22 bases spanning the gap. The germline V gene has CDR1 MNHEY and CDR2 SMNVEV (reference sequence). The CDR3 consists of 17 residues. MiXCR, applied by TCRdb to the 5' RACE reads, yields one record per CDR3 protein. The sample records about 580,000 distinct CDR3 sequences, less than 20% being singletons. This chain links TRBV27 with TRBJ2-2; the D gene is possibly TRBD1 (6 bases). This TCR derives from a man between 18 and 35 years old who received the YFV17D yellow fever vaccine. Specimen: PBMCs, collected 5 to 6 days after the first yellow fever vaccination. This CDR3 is CASSSPETGMGGGELFF. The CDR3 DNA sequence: TGTGCCAGCAGTTCGCCGGAAACAGGGATGGGCGGCGGGGAGCTGTTTTTT.